This T cell receptor beta chain was observed in a study of cytomegalovirus exposure and HLA in healthy donors. The CDR3 has 13 amino acids. Germline-derived CDR1 and CDR2 are SNHLY and FYNNEI. V lost 10 bases and J 1 base, leaving 13 bases between the germline ends. This PCR relied on a set of 60 Vbeta primers and 13 Jbeta primers. Sequenced by immunoSEQ multiplex PCR; TCRdb stores in-frame clones only, minus some. The sample lists 94,000 or so clones; just over 70% were seen once. V and J are TRBV2 and TRBJ1-1; D is uncertain. Sequenced: PBMCs. The sequence was obtained from a man in his sixties in good health and CMV-seronegative. The CDR3 here is CAIHERWNTEAFF. The CDR3 DNA sequence: TGTGCCATTCACGAGCGCTGGAACACTGAAGCTTTCTTT. Complete variable domain (other parts from reference TRBV2 and TRBJ1-1): EPEVTQTPSHQVTQMGQEVILRCVPISNHLYFYWYRQILGQKVEFLVSFYNNEISEKSEIFDDQFSVERPDGSNFTLKIRSTKLEDSAMYFCAIHERWNTEAFFGQGTRLTVV.